This T cell receptor (beta chain) was identified during a study of CD8 T cells in ankylosing spondylitis. TCRdb ran MiXCR on the 5' RACE reads and lists one entry per CDR3 protein. The sample comprises about 240,000 distinct CDR3 sequences, roughly 8.6% of which are singletons, and 6.5% to 7% rests with the top ten. General study findings and limits: Enrichment of disease-linked clones was reportedly significant in matched ankylosing spondylitis synovial fluid. A CD8+ phenotype characterized the disease-linked clones, which were relatively rare in peripheral blood. Seemingly characteristic of ankylosing spondylitis blood was a TCR beta motif consisting of fewer than 10 highly homologous variants.

At least ten counts were recorded for this clonotype. Its specificity is not known. The trim removed 2 bases at V and 5 bases at J, leaving 3 bases unmatched. Germline values: CDR1 SGHRS, CDR2 YFSETQ. The CDR3 totals 13 residues. Sequencing input: blood, either unsorted or a sorted T cell fraction (not recorded which). The sequence was obtained from a male donor with ankylosing spondylitis or in good health (not recorded which). This chain joins TRBV5-1 and TRBJ2-5, with TRBD1 identical over 7 bases. The CDR3 DNA reads TGCGCCAGCAGCTTTTACAGGGGCGAGACCCAGTACTTC. This codes for CASSFYRGETQYF.